The 4 T cell receptor beta chains below all came from one sample that was sequenced in a study of cytotoxic CD8 clonotypes in ibrutinib-treated CLL. TCRdb's table, derived via immunoSEQ multiplex PCR, lists solely in-frame clones and lacks some. The sample records some 130,000 clones, 60% to 85% being singletons. Source: PBMCs, taken after 24 months of ibrutinib treatment. These receptors were taken from a human donor with chronic lymphocytic leukemia.

CDR3 protein: CASSPWGVAGNTIYF. CDR3 coding DNA: TGTGCCAGCAGTCCATGGGGGGTAGCTGGAAACACCATATATTTT. This rearrangement joins TRBV27 to TRBJ1-3, with TRBD1 as a possible D gene (5 bases). Per the germline V gene, CDR1 is MNHEY and CDR2 is SMNVEV (reference sequence). V was shortened by 5 bases and J by 2 bases, with 13 bases between the two germline ends. CDR3 length: 15 amino acids.

The rearrangement joins TRBV11-2 to TRBJ1-4; maybe TRBD1 (5 bases). V lost 1 base and J 3 bases, leaving 9 bases between the germline ends. Germline V CDR1 and CDR2: SGHAT, FQNNGV. The CDR3 covers 15 residues. CDR3 nucleotide sequence: TGTGCCAGCAGCTTAGGGGGGTTGGCTAATGAAAAACTGTTTTTT. Amino acids: CASSLGGLANEKLFF.

V gene TRBV11-3 combines with J gene TRBJ2-3, with D unresolved. This CDR3 has 13 amino acids. Germline-derived CDR1 and CDR2 are SGHNT and YENEEA. Trimming cost V 5 bases and J 6 bases, with 12 bases left between them. The CDR3 loop reads CASSPGPTDTQYF. For the CDR3, the DNA is TGTGCCAGCAGCCCGGGCCCCACGGATACGCAGTATTTT. The full variable domain, completed using reference TRBV11-3 and TRBJ2-3, is EAGVVQSPRYKIIEKKQPVAFWCNPISGHNTLYWYLQNLGQGPELLIRYENEEAVDDSQLPKDRFSAERLKGVDSTLKIQPAELGDSAVYLCASSPGPTDTQYFGPGTRLTVL.

The table lists this clone with a count of one. The chain recombines TRBV9 with TRBJ2-1; possibly TRBD1 or TRBD2 for D (6 bases each). CDR1 is SGDLS and CDR2 is YYNGEE in the germline V gene. V was cut by 1 base and J by 10 bases, with 9 bases left in between. This CDR3 region has 12 residues. The CDR3 region has the DNA TGTGCCAGCAGCGTATGGAGGGGGGAGCAGTTCTTC. Residues: CASSVWRGEQFF.